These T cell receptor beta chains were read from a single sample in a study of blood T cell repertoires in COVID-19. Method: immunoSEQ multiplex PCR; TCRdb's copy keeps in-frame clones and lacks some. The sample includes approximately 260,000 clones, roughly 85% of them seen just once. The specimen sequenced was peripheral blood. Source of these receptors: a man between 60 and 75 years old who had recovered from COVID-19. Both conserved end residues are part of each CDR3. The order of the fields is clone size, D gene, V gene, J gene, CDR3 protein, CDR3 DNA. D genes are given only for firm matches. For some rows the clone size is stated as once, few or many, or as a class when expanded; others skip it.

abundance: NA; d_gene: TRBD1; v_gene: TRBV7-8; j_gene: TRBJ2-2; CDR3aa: CASSRTGTANTGELFF; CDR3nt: TGTGCCAGCAGCCGCACCGGGACAGCGAACACCGGGGAGCTGTTTTTT
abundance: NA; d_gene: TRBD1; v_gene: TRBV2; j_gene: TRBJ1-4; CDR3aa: CASSATGAKNEKLFF; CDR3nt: TGTGCCAGCAGTGCAACAGGGGCCAAAAATGAAAAACTGTTTTTT
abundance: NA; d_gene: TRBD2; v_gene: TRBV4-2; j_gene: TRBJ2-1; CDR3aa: CASSQVGSSGSVYNEQFF; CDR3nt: TGTGCCAGCAGCCAAGTGGGGTCTAGCGGGAGTGTGTACAATGAGCAGTTCTTC
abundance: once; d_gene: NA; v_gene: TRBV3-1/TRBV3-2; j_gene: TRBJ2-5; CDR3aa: CASSSSYQETQYF; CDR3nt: TGTGCCAGCAGCTCCTCGTACCAAGAGACCCAGTACTTC
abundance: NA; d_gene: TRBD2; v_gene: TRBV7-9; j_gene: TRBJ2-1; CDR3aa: CASSSASGGRNEQFF; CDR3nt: TGTGCCAGCAGCTCCGCTAGCGGGGGTCGCAATGAGCAGTTCTTC
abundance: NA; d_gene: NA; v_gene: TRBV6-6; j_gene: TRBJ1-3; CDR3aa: CASSQRIWRRSGNTIYF; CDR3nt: TGTGCCAGCAGTCAACGAATATGGAGGAGGTCTGGAAACACCATATATTTT
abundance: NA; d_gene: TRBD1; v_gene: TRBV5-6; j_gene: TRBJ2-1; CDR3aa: CASGTGLVQFF; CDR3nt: TGTGCCAGCGGGACAGGGTTAGTCCAGTTCTTC
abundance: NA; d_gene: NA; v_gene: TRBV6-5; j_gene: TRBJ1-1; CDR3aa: CATKLGGGGEAFF; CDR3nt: TGTGCCACTAAGTTGGGGGGGGGAGGTGAAGCTTTCTTT
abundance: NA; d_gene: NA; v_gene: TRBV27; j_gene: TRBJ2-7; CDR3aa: CASSPSWTASYEQYF; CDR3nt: TGTGCCAGCAGTCCATCGTGGACAGCGTCCTACGAGCAGTACTTC
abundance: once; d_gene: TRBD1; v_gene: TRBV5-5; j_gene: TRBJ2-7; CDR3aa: CASSLVGTGSYEQYF; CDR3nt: TGTGCCAGCAGCTTGGTTGGGACAGGGTCCTACGAGCAGTACTTC